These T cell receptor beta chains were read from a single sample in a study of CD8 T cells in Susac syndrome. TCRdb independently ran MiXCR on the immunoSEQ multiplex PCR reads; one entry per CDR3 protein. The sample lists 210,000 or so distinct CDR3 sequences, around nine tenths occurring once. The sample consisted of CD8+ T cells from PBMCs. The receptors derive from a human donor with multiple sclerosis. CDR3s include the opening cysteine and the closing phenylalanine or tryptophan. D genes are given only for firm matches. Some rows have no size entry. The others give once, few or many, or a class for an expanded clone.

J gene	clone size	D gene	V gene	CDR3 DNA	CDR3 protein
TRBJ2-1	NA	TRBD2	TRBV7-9	TGTGCCAGCAGCTTAACGCTAGCGGGAGCCAATGAGCAGTTCTTC	CASSLTLAGANEQFF
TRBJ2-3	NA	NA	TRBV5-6	TGTGCCAGCAGCTTGGGGGGAGACTACACAGATACGCAGTATTTT	CASSLGGDYTDTQYF
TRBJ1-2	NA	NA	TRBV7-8	TGTGCCAGCAGCTCGCGTGAGAGGGCCGGGGGCGATGGCTACACCTTC	CASSSRERAGGDGYTF
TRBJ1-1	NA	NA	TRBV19	TGTGCCAGTAGCCCTACAGGGTACACTGAAGCTTTCTTT	CASSPTGYTEAFF
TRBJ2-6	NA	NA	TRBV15	TGTGCCACCAGCGGGGGAAGGACTGGGGCCAACGTCCTGACTTTC	CATSGGRTGANVLTF
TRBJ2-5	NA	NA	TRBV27	TGTGCCAGCAAATTCAGCGGGCCGGCGGGAGAGACCCAGTACTTC	CASKFSGPAGETQYF
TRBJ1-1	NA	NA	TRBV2	TGTGCCAGCTCCCCCGGGTCCACGAACACTGAAGCTTTCTTT	CASSPGSTNTEAFF
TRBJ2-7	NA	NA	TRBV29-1	TGCAGCGTCCGAGGCGGGGTTTTCCACGAGCAGTACTTC	CSVRGGVFHEQYF
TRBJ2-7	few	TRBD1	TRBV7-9	TGTGCCAGCAGCTCTCGGACAGGGGGCTACGAGCAGTACTTC	CASSSRTGGYEQYF
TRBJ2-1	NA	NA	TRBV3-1	TGTGCCAGCAGCCAAGATGGCAACTACTTCTACAATGAGCAGTTCTTC	CASSQDGNYFYNEQFF
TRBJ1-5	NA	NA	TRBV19	TGTGCCAGTAGCATTCAGGGGCATAGCAATCAGCCCCAGCATTTT	CASSIQGHSNQPQHF
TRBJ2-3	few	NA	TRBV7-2	TGTGCCAGCAGCCAGGTCGGGACAGATACGCAGTATTTT	CASSQVGTDTQYF
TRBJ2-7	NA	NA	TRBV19	TGTGCCAGTAGTATTGCATCGGAGTTCTACGAGCAGTACTTC	CASSIASEFYEQYF
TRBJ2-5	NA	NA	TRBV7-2	TGTGCCAGCAGCTTTATAAGGGTCTCAAGGTGGGAGACCCAGTACTTC	CASSFIRVSRWETQYF
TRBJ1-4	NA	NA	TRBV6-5	TGTGCCAGCAGTCGGACGGGAACTAATGAAAAACTGTTTTTT	CASSRTGTNEKLFF
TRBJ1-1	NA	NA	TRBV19	TGTGCCAGTAGTATAGGTTTAACAGGGCCAGCTGAGTGTGAAGCTTTCTTT	CASSIGLTGPAECEAFF
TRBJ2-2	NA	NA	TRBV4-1	TGCGCCAGCAGCCAGAGGGATCTGGGCACCGGGGAGCTGTTTTTT	CASSQRDLGTGELFF
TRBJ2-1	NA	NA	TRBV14	TGTGCCAGCAGCCAAAGGGGCAGAGAAAATGAGCAGTTCTTC	CASSQRGRENEQFF
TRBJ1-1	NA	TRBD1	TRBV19	TGTGCCAGTAGTATAGACTCTTCGGGGACAGGGGTTTCCACTGAAGCTTTCTTT	CASSIDSSGTGVSTEAFF
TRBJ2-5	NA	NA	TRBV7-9	TGTGCCAGCAGCTTAGATGGGGTGACCCAGTACTTC	CASSLDGVTQYF
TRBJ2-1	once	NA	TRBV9	TGTGCCAGCAGCGTGGGACACAGCGACTACAATGAGCAGTTCTTC	CASSVGHSDYNEQFF
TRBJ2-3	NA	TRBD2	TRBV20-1	TGCAGTGCTAGACAACTTAGCGGGGGGGCAGTAGATACGCAGTATTTT	CSARQLSGGAVDTQYF
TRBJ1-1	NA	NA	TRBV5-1	TGCGCCAGCAGCTTGGGCCCCTTCTTTACGCTACAGGGTGGCACTGAAGCTTTCTTT	CASSLGPFFTLQGGTEAFF
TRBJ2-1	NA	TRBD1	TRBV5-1	TGCGCCAGCAGGGCCGGGACAGGGGGATACAATGAGCAGTTCTTC	CASRAGTGGYNEQFF
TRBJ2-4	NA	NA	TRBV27	TGTGCCAGCAGTTGGAACGACAAAAACATTCAGTACTTC	CASSWNDKNIQYF
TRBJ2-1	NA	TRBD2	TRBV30	TGTGCCTGGTCCGGGACTACCTACAATGAGCAGTTCTTC	CAWSGTTYNEQFF
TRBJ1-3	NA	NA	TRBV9	TGTGCCAGCTCTACGAGCAGCGACTCTAGCTCTGGAAACACCATATATTTT	CASSTSSDSSSGNTIYF